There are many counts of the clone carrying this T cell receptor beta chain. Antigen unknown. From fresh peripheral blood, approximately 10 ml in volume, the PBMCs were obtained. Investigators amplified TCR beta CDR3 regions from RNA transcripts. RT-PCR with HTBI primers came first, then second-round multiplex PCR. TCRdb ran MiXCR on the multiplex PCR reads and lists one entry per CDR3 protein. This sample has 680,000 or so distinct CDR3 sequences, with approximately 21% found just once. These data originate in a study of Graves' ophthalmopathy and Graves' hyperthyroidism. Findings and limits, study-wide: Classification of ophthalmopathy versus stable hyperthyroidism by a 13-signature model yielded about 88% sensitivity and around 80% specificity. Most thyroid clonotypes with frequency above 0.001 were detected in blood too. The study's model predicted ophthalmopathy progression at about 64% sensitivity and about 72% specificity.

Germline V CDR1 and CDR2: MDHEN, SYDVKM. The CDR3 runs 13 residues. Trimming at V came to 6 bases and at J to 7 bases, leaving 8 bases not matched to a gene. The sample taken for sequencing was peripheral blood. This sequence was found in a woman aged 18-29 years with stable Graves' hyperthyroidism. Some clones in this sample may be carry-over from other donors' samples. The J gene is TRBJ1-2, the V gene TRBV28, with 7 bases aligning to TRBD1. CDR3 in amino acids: CASSLEGAGGYTF. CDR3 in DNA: TGTGCCAGCAGCCTCGAGGGGGCAGGTGGCTACACCTTC.